Listed below are T cell receptor beta chains from one sample, sequenced in a study of vaccination effects on CD4 cells after COVID-19. Assay: immunoSEQ multiplex PCR; the TCRdb copy retains only in-frame clones and omits some. This table has about 27,000 clones, approximately 80% appearing once. The antigens these receptors bind are not known. The sequences come from CD4+ T cells from PBMCs cultured with HCoV-NL63 spike peptides, collected before COVID-19 vaccination. Receptors originate from a human donor who received a COVID-19 vaccine. Both conserved end residues are trimmed from each CDR3. Each record gives: V gene, CDR3 protein.

v_call: TRBV10-3
cdr3_aa: AISGLAGETQY

v_call: TRBV2
cdr3_aa: ASRETPLDTQY

v_call: TRBV5-4
cdr3_aa: ASSLEGRAWEQY

v_call: TRBV6-5
cdr3_aa: ASTFGQGQH

v_call: TRBV4-1
cdr3_aa: ASSHKTGGGREQY

v_call: TRBV6-5
cdr3_aa: ASNRQGWGTEAF

v_call: TRBV12-3/TRBV12-4
cdr3_aa: ASSMKAKNIQY

v_call: TRBV2
cdr3_aa: ASSELELFEQY

v_call: TRBV5-4
cdr3_aa: ASSLGGLAKNIQY

v_call: TRBV5-4
cdr3_aa: ASSFPGGGTGELF

v_call: TRBV13
cdr3_aa: ASSLEDGVIETQY

v_call: TRBV30
cdr3_aa: AWSPRGQGRYNEQF

v_call: TRBV9
cdr3_aa: ASSVGMGTGGLDTQY

v_call: TRBV18
cdr3_aa: ASSEGAEGYT

v_call: TRBV4-1
cdr3_aa: ASSRLYSSGRDYNEQF

v_call: TRBV7-2
cdr3_aa: ASSRRDVPYEQY

v_call: TRBV7-9
cdr3_aa: ASSDRGDSYT

v_call: TRBV5-6
cdr3_aa: ASSLQGSDGYT

v_call: TRBV7-9
cdr3_aa: ASSFRDSPLH

v_call: TRBV21-1
cdr3_aa: ASSKLAGDYNEQF

v_call: TRBV5-1
cdr3_aa: ATSEGTNEKLF

v_call: TRBV3-1/TRBV3-2
cdr3_aa: ASSQDGDRYGYT

v_call: TRBV6-5
cdr3_aa: ASSSRGGQGEQF

v_call: TRBV25-1
cdr3_aa: ASSEGEGLGGYT

v_call: TRBV11-3
cdr3_aa: ASSLNSLNEQF

v_call: TRBV28
cdr3_aa: ASSPSLSGRGDTQY

v_call: TRBV7-5
cdr3_aa: ARSIPWGQGHTEAF

v_call: TRBV6-5
cdr3_aa: ATQRSGPHQPQH

v_call: TRBV4-2
cdr3_aa: ASSQERRSGIDTQY